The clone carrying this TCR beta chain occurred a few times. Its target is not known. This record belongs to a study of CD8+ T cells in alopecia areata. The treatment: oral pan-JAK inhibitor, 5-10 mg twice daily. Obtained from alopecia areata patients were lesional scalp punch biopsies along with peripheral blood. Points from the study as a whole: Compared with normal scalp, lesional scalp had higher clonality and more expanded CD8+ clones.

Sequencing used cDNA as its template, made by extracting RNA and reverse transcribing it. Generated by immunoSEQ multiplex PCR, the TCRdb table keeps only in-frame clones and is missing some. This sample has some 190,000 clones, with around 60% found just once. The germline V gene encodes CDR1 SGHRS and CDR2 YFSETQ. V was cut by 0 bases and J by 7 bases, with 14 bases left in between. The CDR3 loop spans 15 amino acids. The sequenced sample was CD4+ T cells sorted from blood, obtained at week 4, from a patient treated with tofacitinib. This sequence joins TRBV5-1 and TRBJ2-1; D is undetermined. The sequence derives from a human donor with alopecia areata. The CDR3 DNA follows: TGCGCCAGCAGCTTGGAGGCGGTTGAATCAAATGAGCAGTTCTTC. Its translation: CASSLEAVESNEQFF.